The next 9 T cell receptor beta chains were all read from a single sample in a study of blood T cell repertoires in COVID-19. TCRdb's table, derived via immunoSEQ multiplex PCR, lists solely in-frame clones and lacks some. This sample has 250,000 to 350,000 clones, with about 83% found just once. The sample was PBMCs or T cells enriched from blood (not recorded which). The receptors stem from a middle-aged woman who had recovered from COVID-19.

The chain employs TRBV4-3 and TRBJ2-7, with 7 bases matching TRBD1. This CDR3 is built from 14 residues. V gave up 0 bases and J gave up 3 bases; unmatched junction bases: 2. Germline values: CDR1 LGHNA, CDR2 YSLEER. CDR3 bases: TGCGCCAGCAGCCAAGACAGGGACAGCTACGAGCAGTACTTC. This encodes CASSQDRDSYEQYF.

In its sample, this clone was seen a few times. The V call is TRBV6-5, the J call TRBJ2-3; a possible D gene is TRBD1 (6 bases). Germline CDR1 is MNHEY and CDR2 is SVGAGI. The CDR3 has 14 amino acids. V was pared by 5 bases and J by 1 base, with 10 bases between. CDR3: CASSPRTGTDTQYF. CDR3 in DNA: TGTGCCAGCAGTCCTCGGACAGGCACAGATACGCAGTATTTT.

The chain joins TRBV5-6 to TRBJ1-4; TRBD1 matches at 10 bases. The trim removed 2 bases at V and 7 bases at J, leaving 8 bases unmatched. Germline V lookup: CDR1 SGHDT, CDR2 YYEEEE. The length of the CDR3 is 16 residues. CDR3 sequence (DNA): TGTGCCAGCAGCTTCCTCGAGACAGGGGGCCGTGAAAAACTGTTTTTT. Its translation: CASSFLETGGREKLFF.

The gene calls are TRBV28 and TRBJ1-2; TRBD1 matches 10 bases. After removal of 5 bases from V and 7 bases from J, the junction contained 4 bases not matched to a gene. CDR1 MDHEN and CDR2 SYDVKM come from the germline V gene. CDR3 size: 13 residues. CDR3 in amino acids: CASSLDRGIGYTF. The CDR3 nucleotides read TGTGCCAGCAGTCTGGACAGGGGGATTGGCTACACCTTC.

This sequence joins TRBV2 and TRBJ2-7; D is perhaps TRBD1 (6 bases). The CDR3 is 15 amino acids. The germline V gene has CDR1 SNHLY and CDR2 FYNNEI. Trimming took off 8 bases at V and 6 bases at J, with 23 bases between the two ends. DNA for the CDR3: TGTGCCAGCGCTGACACGAGGGGGAGCGCCTCCGAGCAGTACTTC. It is translated as CASADTRGSASEQYF.

The chain employs TRBV9 and TRBJ2-6; 7 nucleotides align to TRBD1. Germline CDR1 is SGDLS and CDR2 is YYNGEE. Losses at the gene ends were 4 bases for V and 0 bases for J; bases not matched to a gene: 13. This CDR3 comprises 19 residues. The chain's CDR3 is CASSTPLGTARSGANVLTF. The CDR3 DNA is TGTGCCAGCAGCACCCCATTGGGGACAGCCCGCTCTGGGGCCAACGTCCTGACTTTC. The full variable domain, rest sourced from reference TRBV9 and TRBJ2-6, is DSGVTQTPKHLITATGQRVTLRCSPRSGDLSVYWYQQSLDQGLQFLIQYYNGEERAKGNILERFSAQQFPDLHSELNLSSLELGDSALYFCASSTPLGTARSGANVLTFGAGSRLTVL.

V gene TRBV21-1 combines with J gene TRBJ2-1; the DNA was not compared with TRBD2, the D call given in the table. TRBV21-1 counts as a pseudogene. The CDR3 is 16 residues long. The DNA of the CDR3 is TGTGCCAGCAGCAAAGTGGGCGCGGGAGGGCCAAATGAGCAGTTCTTC. It is translated as CASSKVGAGGPNEQFF.

V usage is TRBV2 and J usage is TRBJ2-7; possible D gene TRBD2, 7 bases. The ends were cut back, 8 bases at V and 7 bases at J, with 12 bases in the middle. This CDR3 is 11 amino acids long. The germline CDR1 and CDR2 sequences are SNHLY and FYNNEI. The CDR3 DNA reads TGTGCCAGCCGGGGGGCGGGAGAGCAGTACTTC. Its protein product is CASRGAGEQYF.

The chain links TRBV20-1 to TRBJ2-7, with 9 bases matching TRBD1. J was trimmed by 7 bases and V by 3 bases; bases with no gene match: 10. CDR1 DFQATT and CDR2 SNEGSKA come from the germline V gene (reference sequence). The CDR3 has 14 residues. The CDR3 reads CSASPGTGSREQYF. CDR3 in DNA: TGCAGTGCTAGTCCCGGGACAGGGTCGAGGGAGCAGTACTTC.